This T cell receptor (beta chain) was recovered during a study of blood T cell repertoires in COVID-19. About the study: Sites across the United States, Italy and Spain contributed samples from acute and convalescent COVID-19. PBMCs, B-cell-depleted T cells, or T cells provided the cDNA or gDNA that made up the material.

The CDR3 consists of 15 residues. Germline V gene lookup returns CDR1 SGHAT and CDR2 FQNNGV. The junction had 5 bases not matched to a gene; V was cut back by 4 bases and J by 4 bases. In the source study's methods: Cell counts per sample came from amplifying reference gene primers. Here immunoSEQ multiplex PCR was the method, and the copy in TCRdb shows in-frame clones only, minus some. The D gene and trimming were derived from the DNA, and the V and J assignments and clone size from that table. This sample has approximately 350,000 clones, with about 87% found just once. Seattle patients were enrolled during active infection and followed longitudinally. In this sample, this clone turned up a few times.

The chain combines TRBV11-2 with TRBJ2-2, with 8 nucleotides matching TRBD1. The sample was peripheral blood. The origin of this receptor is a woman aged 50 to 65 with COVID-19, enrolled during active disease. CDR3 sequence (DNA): TGTGCCAGCAGCTCTCCAGGGGGCTTCACCGGGGAGCTGTTTTTT. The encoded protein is CASSSPGGFTGELFF. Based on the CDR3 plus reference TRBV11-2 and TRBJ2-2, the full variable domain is EAGVAQSPRYKIIEKRQSVAFWCNPISGHATLYWYQQILGQGPKLLIQFQNNGVVDDSQLPKDRFSAERLKGVDSTLKIQPAKLEDSAVYLCASSSPGGFTGELFFGEGSRLTVL.